This T cell receptor (beta chain) was found in a study of chemoradiotherapy in HPV16-positive cancers. Study outcomes and limitations: HPV-specific T cells were functionally defined from only a couple of HPV16-positive patients. For HPV16-positive patients, expanding HPV-responsive T cells associated with longer recurrence-free survival.

This CDR3 is built from 15 residues. The germline gives CDR1 MNHNS, CDR2 SASEGT. Trimming took 7 bases from V and 1 from J, leaving 11 bases between them. On this clone: The antigen remains undetermined.

Here immunoSEQ multiplex PCR was the method, and the copy in TCRdb shows in-frame clones only, minus some. The table has about 7,500 clones, approximately 91% seen once. Repertoires were sampled repeatedly during chemoradiotherapy. The V and J genes are TRBV6-1 and TRBJ1-6; D might be TRBD1 (5 bases). This material was acquired from a patient who underwent chemoradiotherapy. This clonotype was obtained from a human donor with HPV-associated anogenital cancer. The CDR3 protein is CASTVGGSYNSPLHF. The DNA for the CDR3 is TGTGCCAGCACCGTTGGGGGGTCCTATAATTCACCCCTCCACTTT.